This T cell receptor (beta chain) was identified during a study of patients and donors after allogeneic stem cell transplantation. Trimming removed 2 bases at V and 0 bases at J, with 11 bases between. The CDR3 is 15 residues long. CDR1 and CDR2 from the germline V gene are MNHNY and SVGAGI (reference sequence). TCRdb used MiXCR to reprocess the RT-PCR reads, holding one entry per CDR3 protein. The table shows about 4,200 distinct CDR3 sequences, with about 16% occurring only once. This TCR came from a human donor who was either an allogeneic HSCT recipient or a stem cell or donor lymphocyte infusion donor (not recorded which). It is not recorded whose cells these are; they may come from a transplant donor. The specimen sequenced was blood, either unsorted or a sorted T cell fraction (not recorded which). This chain connects TRBV6-6 to TRBJ2-7; D might be TRBD1 (5 bases). As DNA, the CDR3 is TGTGCCAGCAGTTACGCCGGACACCTCTCCTACGAGCAGTACTTC. Amino acids: CASSYAGHLSYEQYF.